The clone carrying this T cell receptor (beta chain) was seen more than once but under ten times. What it binds is not known. This sample is drawn from a study of T cell repertoires in cytomegalovirus infection. Across the study: Peptides in the study included HLA-C-restricted and HLA-B-restricted CMV epitopes. Based on public TCR beta signatures, there were indications of CMV infection and of a matching HLA type. Study outcomes and limitations: Clonotype analysis showed dominance of the ex vivo response by HLA-C-restricted CMV-specific TCR beta clonotypes. Totalled public TCR beta family frequency picked out people who carried CMV plus the relevant HLA.

TCRdb processed the reads anew with MiXCR; each CDR3 protein has one entry. The data hold roughly 80,000 distinct CDR3 sequences, with roughly 40% observed a single time. V shed 2 bases and J 4 bases; nucleotides not matched to a gene: 3. CDR3 length equals 16 residues. Germline V CDR1 and CDR2: SGHAT, FQDESV (reference sequence). The chain recombines TRBV11-1 with TRBJ2-7; TRBD2 matches at 15 bases. This sequence originates from a human donor in good health (CMV status not recorded). Some clones in this sample may be carry-over from other donors' samples. Sequenced here: CD8+ T cells from cultured PBMCs, sampled from culture after CMV antigen stimulation. The CDR3 region is CASSLWTSGGAYEQYF. CDR3 nucleotides: TGTGCCAGCAGCTTATGGACTAGCGGGGGGGCATACGAGCAGTACTTC.